These T cell receptor beta chains were read from a single sample in a study of blood T cell repertoires in COVID-19. Method: immunoSEQ multiplex PCR; TCRdb's copy keeps in-frame clones and lacks some. The sample shows 200,000 to 250,000 clones, around 84% of them seen only once. The sequencing sample was made of peripheral blood. These receptors were obtained from a human donor in a cohort sampled during active COVID-19. The CDR3 runs from the conserved cysteine through the conserved F or W.

TRBJ2-1 16 TRBV10-3 CAISDTGVGLYNEQFF
TRBJ2-5 14 TRBV27 CASSQGPWSGAQYF
TRBJ2-1 15 TRBV18 CASSSRVGLQDEQFF
TRBJ1-4 14 TRBV7-2 CASSSRQGEEKLFF
TRBJ1-2 15 TRBV6-2/TRBV6-3 CASSYSTEGNYGYTF
TRBJ1-6 14 TRBV7-9 CASSLGTENSPLHF
TRBJ2-7 16 TRBV2 CASSGSARAIPYEQYF
TRBJ2-3 15 TRBV5-4 CASSEGLTSTDTQYF
TRBJ1-5 15 TRBV7-2 CASSPIGTSNQPQHF
TRBJ1-1 14 TRBV28 CASTGTQGNTEAFF
TRBJ1-1 13 TRBV11-3 CASSIGVNTEAFF
TRBJ2-3 13 TRBV7-2 CASSSLRADTQYF
TRBJ1-5 13 TRBV7-9 CASSLNRDQPQHF
TRBJ2-2 16 TRBV19 CASSMLAGVNTGELFF
TRBJ2-7 14 TRBV11-1 CASTRTSGIYEQYF
TRBJ2-7 15 TRBV6-2/TRBV6-3 CASSYQTALLYEQYF
TRBJ2-5 14 TRBV5-1 CASSPDRRKETQYF
TRBJ1-1 13 TRBV19 CASSIEVQGEAFF
TRBJ2-1 16 TRBV2 CASSPLARPYYNEQFF